What follows are 5 T cell receptor beta chains derived from one specimen sequenced in a study of blood T cell repertoires in COVID-19. Generated by immunoSEQ multiplex PCR, the TCRdb table keeps only in-frame clones and is missing some. The repertoire holds a few hundred thousand clones, with around 87% as singletons. Sequenced: peripheral blood. The source is a man aged 55 to 70 with acute or convalescent COVID-19.

Only one count was recorded for this clone. V is TRBV27 and J is TRBJ1-2, with D possibly being TRBD1 (6 bases). From germline, CDR1 is MNHEY and CDR2 SMNVEV (reference sequence). V gave up 8 bases and J gave up 6 bases, with 16 bases separating them. This CDR3 contains 13 residues. The CDR3 loop is CASRQAGADGYTF. For the CDR3, the DNA is TGTGCCAGCCGACAGGCAGGAGCGGATGGCTACACCTTC.

The chain carries TRBV7-9 and TRBJ2-7; 7 nucleotides match TRBD2. Germline CDR1 is SEHNR and CDR2 is FQNEAQ (reference sequence). CDR3 length equals 16 residues. The junction had 10 bases not matched to a gene; V was cut back by 5 bases and J by 0 bases. The CDR3 reads CASSPARGGSSYEQYF. The CDR3 nucleotides are TGTGCCAGCAGCCCAGCCCGGGGAGGGAGCTCCTACGAGCAGTACTTC. Full variable domain (rest looked up from reference TRBV7-9 and TRBJ2-7): DTGVSQNPRHKITKRGQNVTFRCDPISEHNRLYWYRQTLGQGPEFLTYFQNEAQLEKSRLLSDRFSAERPKGSFSTLEIQRTEQGDSAMYLCASSPARGGSSYEQYFGPGTRLTVT.

The rearrangement uses TRBV9 and TRBJ1-2, with D perhaps TRBD1 (6 bases). Between the trimmed V and J ends, which lost 7 bases and 1 base, there was a span of 11 bases. CDR1 and CDR2 (germline): SGDLS, YYNGEE. The CDR3 has 13 residues. The CDR3 region is CASQGGGNYGYTF. CDR3 sequence (DNA): TGTGCCAGCCAGGGAGGGGGTAACTATGGCTACACCTTC. Supplemented by reference TRBV9 and TRBJ1-2, the full variable domain reads DSGVTQTPKHLITATGQRVTLRCSPRSGDLSVYWYQQSLDQGLQFLIQYYNGEERAKGNILERFSAQQFPDLHSELNLSSLELGDSALYFCASQGGGNYGYTFGSGTRLTVV.

The genes are TRBV3-1 (or the pseudogene TRBV3-2) and TRBJ2-2, with TRBD2 identical over 8 bases. From germline, CDR1 is LGHDT and CDR2 YNNKEL (reference sequence). CDR3 length: 16 amino acids. The trim removed 1 base at V and 1 base at J, leaving 2 bases unmatched. CDR3 loop: CASSQGGGLNTGELFF. CDR3 DNA sequence: TGTGCCAGCAGCCAAGGCGGGGGGTTGAACACCGGGGAGCTGTTTTTT.

The rearrangement links TRBV27 to TRBJ2-1; maybe TRBD1 (6 bases). The CDR3 extends over 12 amino acids. Germline V gene data show CDR1 as MNHEY and CDR2 as SMNVEV (reference sequence). V was cut by 6 bases and J by 9 bases, with 12 bases left in between. CDR3 protein: CASSNRVGEQFF. CDR3 coding DNA: TGTGCCAGCAGCAACAGGGTGGGTGAGCAGTTCTTC.